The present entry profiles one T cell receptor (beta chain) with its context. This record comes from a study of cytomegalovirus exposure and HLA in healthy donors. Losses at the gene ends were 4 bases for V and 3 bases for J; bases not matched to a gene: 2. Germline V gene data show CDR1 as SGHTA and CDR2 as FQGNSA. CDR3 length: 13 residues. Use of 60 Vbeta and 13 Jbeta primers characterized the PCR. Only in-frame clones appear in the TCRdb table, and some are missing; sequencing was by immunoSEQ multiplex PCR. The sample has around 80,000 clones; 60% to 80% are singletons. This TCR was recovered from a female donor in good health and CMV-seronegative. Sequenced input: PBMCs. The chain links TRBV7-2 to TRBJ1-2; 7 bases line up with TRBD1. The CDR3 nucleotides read TGTGCCAGCAGCTCGGGACAGCACTATGGCTACACCTTC. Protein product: CASSSGQHYGYTF.